This TCR beta chain was recovered during a study of cytomegalovirus exposure and HLA in healthy donors. Background on the study: Researchers found that about 84% of about 400 genotyped donors fell within the Caucasian-associated ancestry cluster.

PCR amplification relied on 60 Vbeta primers (plus 13 Jbeta primers). Profiled with immunoSEQ multiplex PCR; TCRdb holds only in-frame clones, not every one. Of about 210,000 clones in the sample, nearly 80% were seen once. Looked up from germline, CDR1 is SEHNR and CDR2 is FQNEAQ (reference sequence). The CDR3 is 15 amino acids. The ends lost 1 base at V and 3 bases at J; junction bases unmatched: 5. This chain links TRBV7-9 with TRBJ2-7, with 8 bases matching TRBD1. This clonotype was sampled from a male donor in good health and CMV-seronegative. Sequenced input: PBMCs. DNA of the CDR3: TGTGCCAGCAGCTTAGTCGTAGGACAGGGCTACGAGCAGTACTTC. Translating gives CASSLVVGQGYEQYF.